The rows below give T cell receptor beta chains drawn from one sample of a study of cytomegalovirus exposure and HLA in healthy donors. Produced via immunoSEQ multiplex PCR; TCRdb's table is partial and in-frame only. Among 150,000 to 250,000 clones listed, just over 75% were seen once. The sequenced sample was PBMCs. These receptors all stem from a man in his thirties or forties in good health and CMV-seronegative. Both conserved end residues are part of each CDR3. A D gene is named only where the DNA matches it firmly. Size values are once, few and many counts, or a class for expanded clones, and some rows have none.

.	TRBJ2-7	.	TRBV5-6	CASSHGRGYEQYF	TGTGCCAGCAGCCATGGCAGAGGCTACGAGCAGTACTTC
.	TRBJ2-7	.	TRBV6-5	CASSYVQGGHEQYF	TGTGCCAGCAGTTATGTACAGGGTGGCCACGAGCAGTACTTC
.	TRBJ2-7	.	TRBV29-1	CSVDGLHYEQYF	TGCAGCGTTGATGGGCTTCACTACGAGCAGTACTTC
.	TRBJ2-2	TRBD1	TRBV27	CASSRTGQGTGELFF	TGTGCCAGCAGCCGGACAGGGCAAGGGACCGGGGAGCTGTTTTTT
.	TRBJ1-5	.	TRBV30	CAWSLPGHPTYQPQHF	TGTGCCTGGAGTCTTCCAGGGCATCCTACTTATCAGCCCCAGCATTTT
.	TRBJ1-1	.	TRBV6-1	CASSAHFGEVEAFF	TGTGCCAGCAGTGCCCACTTCGGTGAGGTTGAAGCTTTCTTT
.	TRBJ2-7	.	TRBV7-2	CASSSLLFFGRDSYEQYF	TGTGCCAGCAGCTCGCTCCTTTTTTTTGGGCGGGACTCCTACGAGCAGTACTTC
.	TRBJ2-1	TRBD2	TRBV28	CASSGLKAGGPYNEQFF	TGTGCCAGCAGTGGACTCAAAGCGGGAGGGCCCTACAATGAGCAGTTCTTC
.	TRBJ2-7	.	TRBV10-3	CAISERLQVFEQYF	TGTGCCATCAGTGAGCGATTACAAGTTTTCGAGCAGTACTTC
.	TRBJ1-6	.	TRBV7-3	CASSSSLANSPLHF	TGTGCCAGCAGCTCGAGTCTAGCCAATTCACCCCTCCACTTT
few	TRBJ2-7	TRBD2	TRBV28	CASSPLDPGLAAYEQYF	TGTGCCAGCAGCCCCCTAGATCCGGGACTAGCGGCCTACGAGCAGTACTTC
few	TRBJ2-1	TRBD1	TRBV5-1	CASSRTGFSSYNEQFF	TGCGCCAGCAGCCGGACAGGGTTCAGCTCCTACAATGAGCAGTTCTTC
.	TRBJ2-7	TRBD2	TRBV2	CASSVERELYF	TGTGCCAGCAGTGTCGAGCGGGAGCTCTATTTC
.	TRBJ2-1	TRBD2	TRBV9	CASSVGTSASYNEQFF	TGTGCCAGCAGCGTGGGCACTAGCGCCTCCTACAATGAGCAGTTCTTC